These 2 T cell receptor beta chains came from one sample sequenced in a study of cytomegalovirus exposure and HLA in healthy donors. 60 Vbeta and 13 Jbeta primers were used in PCR. Assay used: immunoSEQ multiplex PCR; TCRdb lists only in-frame clones, some missing. The sample includes about 97,000 clones, approximately 64% of them seen just once. The specimen was PBMCs. These receptor sequences come from a human donor in good health.

V usage is TRBV7-9 and J usage is TRBJ2-7; TRBD1 aligns across 7 bases. Germline loops: CDR1 SEHNR, CDR2 FQNEAQ (reference sequence). V shed 1 base, J shed 2 bases, and the junction held 5 bases outside the gene matches. The CDR3 consists of 15 residues. CDR3 nucleotide sequence: TGTGCCAGCAGCTTAGACAGGGGCAAAACCTACGAGCAGTACTTC. It specifies CASSLDRGKTYEQYF. Full variable domain (missing parts from reference TRBV7-9 and TRBJ2-7): DTGVSQNPRHKITKRGQNVTFRCDPISEHNRLYWYRQTLGQGPEFLTYFQNEAQLEKSRLLSDRFSAERPKGSFSTLEIQRTEQGDSAMYLCASSLDRGKTYEQYFGPGTRLTVT.

J is TRBJ1-1 and V is TRBV7-9; TRBD1 matches at 12 bases. V shed 4 bases, J shed 8 bases, and the junction held 5 bases outside the gene matches. Germline CDR1 is SEHNR and CDR2 is FQNEAQ (reference sequence). The CDR3 is 14 amino acids. The CDR3 bases are TGTGCCAGCAGCTCCCGGGACAGGGGGCCCGAAGCTTTCTTT. Its protein product is CASSSRDRGPEAFF.